This entry lists 17 T cell receptor beta chains sequenced from one sample in a study of regulatory T cells in long-lasting Graves disease. TCR beta libraries were built with iRepertoire HTBI primers and Arm-PCR of CDR3 regions. One entry per CDR3 protein results from TCRdb running MiXCR on the multiplex PCR reads. This sample has 540,000 or so distinct CDR3 sequences, with approximately 15% found just once. As to time point: newly diagnosed GD, antithyroid drugs for less than 3 months. There was RNA extracted from PBMCs, and the TCR library was made from it. These data also formed part of another study, on T cells in Graves' hyperthyroidism and ophthalmopathy.

The sample consisted of peripheral blood mononuclear cells (PBMCs), taken at new diagnosis, from a patient treated with antithyroid drugs. These receptors came from a young man with Graves disease.

This clonotype was counted a few times. The V call is TRBV19, the J call TRBJ2-7; 10 bases are shared with TRBD2. Germline CDR1 reads LNHDA; CDR2 reads SQIVND (reference sequence). The CDR3 loop spans 15 amino acids. Unmatched junction bases numbered 5, after V lost 6 bases and J lost 0 bases. CDR3 nucleotides: TGTGCCAGTAGGGGACTAGCGACCAGCTCCTACGAGCAGTACTTC. It is translated as CASRGLATSSYEQYF.

Ten or more counts support this clonotype. The V call is TRBV7-3, the J call TRBJ1-4; 9 nucleotides line up with TRBD1. The trim removed 6 bases at V and 6 bases at J, leaving 5 bases unmatched. CDR3 length: 14 residues. Germline CDR1 SGHTA, CDR2 FQGTGA. This chain's CDR3 is CASSSTGGHEKLFF. The CDR3 nucleotides are TGTGCCAGCAGTTCCACAGGGGGCCATGAAAAACTGTTTTTT.

This clonotype has a count of ten or more. This chain connects TRBV2 to TRBJ2-1, with TRBD2 matching over 8 bases. Germline trimming cut 2 bases from V and 6 bases from J; bases unmatched to any gene: 6. CDR1 is SNHLY and CDR2 is FYNNEI in the germline V gene. CDR3 length equals 15 residues. The CDR3 region is CASSERLAGGNEQFF. The CDR3, as DNA: TGTGCCAGCAGTGAACGGCTAGCGGGCGGCAATGAGCAGTTCTTC.

This clonotype was observed at least ten times. The chain has TRBV11-2 and TRBJ1-5; 7 bases map to TRBD1. This CDR3 comprises 13 residues. Germline values: CDR1 SGHAT, CDR2 FQNNGV. V was clipped by 5 bases and J by 9 bases; unmatched bases: 7. CDR3 DNA sequence: TGTGCCAGCAGCGACAGGGCTGGATGGCCCCAGCATTTT. Its protein product is CASSDRAGWPQHF.

This clonotype was counted many times. This chain joins TRBV19 and TRBJ1-1; possibly TRBD1 for D (5 bases). V gave up 1 base and J gave up 1 base, with 10 bases separating them. The V gene's germline CDR1 is LNHDA and CDR2 SQIVND (reference sequence). The CDR3 contains 15 residues. The CDR3 sequence is CASSIGLTENTEAFF. CDR3 DNA: TGTGCCAGTAGTATAGGTCTGACAGAGAACACTGAAGCTTTCTTT.

CDR3 in amino acids: CASELAREQYF. The DNA for the CDR3 is TGTGCCAGCGAACTAGCTCGAGAGCAGTACTTC. This chain connects TRBV6-1 to TRBJ2-7; D may be TRBD2 (6 bases). Trimming pared 8 bases from V and 7 bases from J, leaving 12 bases between. Germline CDR1 reads MNHNS; CDR2 reads SASEGT. There are 11 residues in the CDR3.

The gene calls are TRBV19 and TRBJ2-5; D is unclear. CDR3 length equals 14 residues. Germline-derived CDR1 and CDR2 are LNHDA and SQIVND (reference sequence). V gave up 6 bases and J gave up 1 base, with 12 bases separating them. The CDR3 spells CASSPSVRQETQYF. The CDR3 DNA reads as TGTGCCAGTAGCCCTTCGGTCCGCCAAGAGACCCAGTACTTC.

This chain links TRBV4-2 with TRBJ2-7, with TRBD1 as a possible D gene (6 bases). Germline V lookup: CDR1 LGHNA, CDR2 YNFKEQ. With 2 bases removed from V and 2 bases from J, the gap between germline ends came to 13 bases. The CDR3 runs 15 residues. The CDR3 DNA sequence: TGTGCCAGCAGCCAACCCGGGACAACCGCCTACGAGCAGTACTTC. Translation: CASSQPGTTAYEQYF.

This clonotype appeared many times. This sequence joins TRBV2 and TRBJ2-2; the match to TRBD2 covers 8 bases. Trimming at V came to 1 base and at J to 6 bases, leaving 4 bases not matched to a gene. CDR3 length: 15 amino acids. In germline, CDR1 is SNHLY, CDR2 FYNNEI. The CDR3 DNA follows: TGTGCCAGCAGTGAAGGAGCGGGAGAGGCCGGGGAGCTGTTTTTT. The encoded protein is CASSEGAGEAGELFF.

The chain combines TRBV27 with TRBJ2-7; 8 bases are a match to TRBD1. This CDR3 contains 15 residues. The J segment lost 5 bases and the V segment lost 6 bases, leaving 12 bases of the junction unmatched. Germline V gene data show CDR1 as MNHEY and CDR2 as SMNVEV (reference sequence). Here the CDR3 reads CASRVSGGGRHEQYF. The CDR3 bases are TGTGCCAGCAGGGTATCAGGGGGCGGTCGGCACGAGCAGTACTTC.

The chain employs TRBV29-1 and TRBJ2-2; 9 bases line up with TRBD2. Trimming cost V 4 bases and J 4 bases; bases outside gene matches: 7. The CDR3 sequence is 15 residues long. Germline V gives CDR1 SQVTM, CDR2 ANQGSEA. DNA for the CDR3: TGCAGCGTTGCGGGCGGGGGGGGTGGCACCGGGGAGCTGTTTTTT. Translation: CSVAGGGGGTGELFF.

This clonotype was found a few times. This chain connects TRBV9 to TRBJ2-7, with a tentative D call TRBD2 (6 bases). V lost 0 bases and J 1 base, leaving 14 bases between the germline ends. The V gene's germline CDR1 is SGDLS and CDR2 YYNGEE. The CDR3 spans 16 residues. CDR3 nucleotide sequence: TGTGCCAGCAGCGTAGCTCCTACGGAGGGGTCCTACGAGCAGTACTTC. This sequence encodes CASSVAPTEGSYEQYF. Complete variable domain (other parts from reference TRBV9 and TRBJ2-7): DSGVTQTPKHLITATGQRVTLRCSPRSGDLSVYWYQQSLDQGLQFLIQYYNGEERAKGNILERFSAQQFPDLHSELNLSSLELGDSALYFCASSVAPTEGSYEQYFGPGTRLTVT.

V usage is TRBV29-1 and J usage is TRBJ2-7; D is ambiguous. The CDR3 is 17 residues long. Per germline, CDR1 SQVTM and CDR2 ANQGSEA. The V end was cut by 0 bases, the J end by 2 bases, with 20 bases between. The CDR3 region has the DNA TGCAGCGTTGAAGATCAAGAGGTTGGGGAAGGTACCTACGAGCAGTACTTC. Protein sequence: CSVEDQEVGEGTYEQYF.

This clonotype was observed at least ten times. The genes are TRBV5-1 and TRBJ2-3, with TRBD2 matching 7 bases. The length of the CDR3 is 15 residues. J gave up 2 bases and V 0 bases, and 3 bases lay outside the gene matches. Per germline, CDR1 SGHRS and CDR2 YFSETQ. This CDR3 reads CASSLDLADTDTQYF. As DNA, the CDR3 is TGCGCCAGCAGCTTGGATCTAGCGGACACAGATACGCAGTATTTT. The full variable domain, rest sourced from reference TRBV5-1 and TRBJ2-3, is KAGVTQTPRYLIKTRGQQVTLSCSPISGHRSVSWYQQTPGQGLQFLFEYFSETQRNKGNFPGRFSGRQFSNSRSEMNVSTLELGDSALYLCASSLDLADTDTQYFGPGTRLTVL.

There are many counts of this clonotype. The genes are TRBV3-1 and TRBJ2-1; D remains unclear. CDR1 is LGHDT, CDR2 YNNKEL, per germline (reference sequence). V was clipped by 4 bases and J by 1 base, with 5 bases between them. The CDR3 runs 13 residues. The CDR3 DNA reads TGTGCCAGCAGCCCCCATTCCTACAATGAGCAGTTCTTC. This translates into CASSPHSYNEQFF.

This clonotype has a count of ten or more. The rearrangement uses TRBV20-1 and TRBJ1-5, with D possibly matching TRBD1 (6 bases). The CDR3 loop spans 15 amino acids. Trimming removed 8 bases at V and 1 base at J, with 18 bases between. Germline V lookup: CDR1 DFQATT, CDR2 SNEGSKA (reference sequence). CDR3 coding DNA: TGCAGTACACGGGGGGGCTCGGGAAGCAATCAGCCCCAGCATTTT. Translating it yields CSTRGGSGSNQPQHF.

Notes on this clonotype: This could be a read error, since a much larger clone is one nucleotide away. The J gene is TRBJ1-5, the V gene TRBV6-2 or TRBV6-3; TRBD1 agrees at 9 bases. The CDR3 covers 17 residues. Germline V gene data show CDR1 as MNHEY and CDR2 as SVGEGT. V dropped 5 bases and J dropped 8; count of bases not matched to a gene: 16. CDR3 sequence (DNA): TGTGCCAGCAGTACAGCGGGACAGGGCCCCCTGGGAAAGCCCCAGCATTTT. This translates into CASSTAGQGPLGKPQHF.